Listed below are T cell receptor beta chains from one sample, sequenced in a study of Graves' ophthalmopathy and Graves' hyperthyroidism. TCRdb itself ran the multiplex PCR reads through MiXCR, one entry per CDR3 protein. The table has approximately 460,000 distinct CDR3 sequences, approximately 15% seen once. Sequenced: blood. The receptors shown here come from a woman aged 25 to 39 with Graves' ophthalmopathy. The CDR3 runs from the conserved cysteine through the conserved F or W. D genes are given only for firm matches. Clone size, where shown, is once, few, many, or a class for clones that have expanded.

TRBJ2-7 | many | . | TRBV27 | CASSLRSGGQGSYEQYF | TGTGCCAGCAGTTTACGGTCAGGTGGGCAGGGGTCCTACGAGCAGTACTTC
TRBJ2-7 | many | TRBD2 | TRBV28 | CASSTRTRPGEQYF | TGTGCCAGCAGTACTCGGACTAGGCCTGGGGAGCAGTACTTC
TRBJ2-2 | many | . | TRBV27 | CASSTGLTGELFF | TGTGCCAGCAGTACAGGGTTAACCGGGGAGCTGTTTTTT
TRBJ2-7 | few | . | TRBV6-1 | CASRNLQGIRDEQYF | TGTGCCAGCAGAAACTTACAGGGAATAAGGGACGAGCAGTACTTC
TRBJ1-5 | many | . | TRBV15 | CATSRVQGRRQPQHF | TGTGCCACCAGCAGAGTGCAGGGGCGTCGGCAGCCCCAGCATTTT
TRBJ2-7 | many | . | TRBV6-1 | CASCRGASYEQYF | TGTGCCAGCTGCCGGGGGGCTTCCTACGAGCAGTACTTC
TRBJ2-5 | few | TRBD1 | TRBV20-1 | CSASPPTDRGKETQYF | TGCAGTGCTAGTCCCCCCACCGACAGGGGCAAAGAGACCCAGTACTTC
TRBJ2-7 | . | . | TRBV12-3/TRBV12-4 | CASSLARAKGGTYEQYF | TGTGCCAGCAGTCTCGCCCGCGCCAAGGGCGGGACCTACGAGCAGTACTTC
TRBJ1-1 | many | . | TRBV6-1 | CASIPGTLAFMNTEASF | TGTGCCAGCATCCCCGGGACCCTGGCCTTCATGAACACTGAAGCTTCCTTT
TRBJ2-4 | . | . | TRBV10-3 | CAISESELLLAKNIQYF | TGTGCCATCAGTGAGTCAGAGCTTCTACTAGCCAAAAACATTCAGTACTTC
TRBJ1-5 | many | . | TRBV19 | CASSRAFQAPQHF | TGTGCCAGTAGTAGGGCTTTCCAGGCGCCCCAGCATTTT
TRBJ2-2 | many | TRBD1 | TRBV11-2 | CASSLIQGVGELFF | TGTGCCAGCAGCTTGATACAGGGGGTCGGGGAGCTGTTTTTT
TRBJ2-2 | . | TRBD1 | TRBV2 | CASSLRTGVTGELFF | TGTGCCAGCAGTCTACGGACAGGGGTCACCGGGGAGCTGTTTTTT
TRBJ1-5 | few | TRBD1 | TRBV6-5 | CASSYTPRQGAPQPQHF | TGTGCCAGCAGTTACACTCCGCGACAGGGGGCTCCTCAGCCCCAGCATTTT
TRBJ2-2 | . | . | TRBV9 | CASSVVGNTGELFF | TGTGCCAGCAGCGTAGTAGGGAACACCGGGGAGCTGTTTTTT
TRBJ2-7 | many | . | TRBV6-1 | CASSPGEAGSYEQYF | TGTGCCAGCAGCCCAGGGGAGGCTGGCTCCTACGAGCAGTACTTC
TRBJ2-2 | many | . | TRBV6-2/TRBV6-3 | CATKGQSNTGELFF | TGTGCCACCAAAGGACAGTCCAACACCGGGGAGCTGTTTTTT
TRBJ1-1 | . | . | TRBV7-8 | CASSSLVSSLNTEAFF | TGTGCCAGCAGCTCCTTAGTGTCCTCACTGAACACTGAAGCTTTCTTT
TRBJ2-5 | many | . | TRBV7-2 | CASSLSGLGAQYF | TGTGCCAGCAGCTTAAGCGGGTTAGGGGCCCAGTACTTC
TRBJ1-2 | many | . | TRBV6-5 | CASSYGPANYGYTF | TGTGCCAGCAGTTATGGACCCGCTAACTATGGCTACACCTTC
TRBJ2-3 | many | TRBD2 | TRBV12-3/TRBV12-4 | CASSLPGLADTDTQYF | TGTGCCAGCAGTTTACCCGGACTAGCGGACACAGATACGCAGTATTTT
TRBJ2-7 | many | TRBD1 | TRBV30 | CAWSADRGYEQYF | TGTGCCTGGAGCGCAGACAGGGGCTACGAGCAGTACTTC
TRBJ1-2 | . | TRBD1 | TRBV20-1 | CSAGPDRGGGYTF | TGCAGTGCTGGACCCGACAGGGGTGGAGGCTACACCTTC
TRBJ1-3 | many | . | TRBV12-3/TRBV12-4 | CASSFFPSTGGTGNTIYF | TGTGCCAGCAGTTTTTTCCCTTCAACTGGGGGAACTGGAAACACCATATATTTT
TRBJ2-2 | . | . | TRBV28 | CASSLPGGELFF | TGTGCCAGCAGTTTACCCGGCGGGGAGCTGTTTTTT
TRBJ2-5 | many | TRBD2 | TRBV11-1 | CASSLGLAGVGGTQYF | TGTGCCAGCAGCTTAGGACTAGCGGGAGTCGGTGGGACCCAGTACTTC
TRBJ2-5 | many | . | TRBV6-1 | CASSGTDRQETQYF | TGTGCCAGCAGTGGAACCGACAGACAAGAGACCCAGTACTTC
TRBJ1-5 | many | . | TRBV20-1 | CSAGRGGQPQHF | TGCAGTGCTGGCCGGGGCGGTCAGCCCCAGCATTTT
TRBJ2-7 | many | . | TRBV2 | CATRDKFSYEQYF | TGTGCCACCCGGGACAAATTCTCCTACGAGCAGTACTTC
TRBJ2-2 | . | TRBD1 | TRBV7-3 | CASSRFSPLQGSGELFF | TGTGCCAGCAGCCGTTTTAGTCCCCTACAGGGGTCCGGGGAGCTGTTTTTT
TRBJ2-2 | many | . | TRBV7-8 | CASSPADGTGELFF | TGTGCCAGCAGCCCAGCGGACGGAACCGGGGAGCTGTTTTTT
TRBJ1-1 | . | TRBD1 | TRBV12-3/TRBV12-4 | CASSRGTGQGTEAFF | TGTGCCAGCAGCCGGGGGACAGGGCAGGGCACTGAAGCTTTCTTT
TRBJ1-6 | few | . | TRBV6-1 | CASSAWGGGDNSPLHF | TGTGCCAGCAGTGCCTGGGGGGGGGGTGATAATTCACCCCTCCATTTT
TRBJ2-2 | many | TRBD2 | TRBV4-1 | CASSQDKRGGTWGTGELFF | TGCGCCAGCAGCCAAGATAAACGGGGGGGGACCTGGGGTACCGGGGAGCTGTTTTTT